This entry lists 12 T cell receptor beta chains sequenced from one sample in a study of blood T cells in healthy people across ages. Primers used in a second PCR of about 6 to 11 cycles were a sample-barcoded 5' primer and a J-beta primer mix. TCRdb ran MiXCR on the 5' RACE reads and lists one entry per CDR3 protein. The repertoire consists of nearly 1 million distinct CDR3 sequences, with roughly 47% occurring once and the leading ten covering over 20%. The sample was blood. The receptor set was obtained from a woman in her fifties or sixties in good health.

The chain's CDR3 is CASRTGAVNEKLFF. CDR3 coding DNA: TGTGCCAGCCGTACAGGGGCCGTTAATGAAAAACTGTTTTTT. The rearrangement links TRBV28 to TRBJ1-4; TRBD1 agrees at 7 bases. V lost 8 bases, J lost 4 bases, and 7 bases stayed unmatched. The CDR3 consists of 14 residues. CDR1 and CDR2 (germline): MDHEN, SYDVKM.

The rearrangement joins TRBV15 to TRBJ1-3; D is unclear. V was shortened by 0 bases and J by 0 bases, with 6 bases between the two germline ends. Germline lookup yields CDR1 LNHNV and CDR2 YYDKDF (reference sequence). The CDR3 runs to 15 residues. CDR3 protein: CATSRDRLSGNTIYF. The CDR3 DNA is TGTGCCACCAGCAGAGATCGCCTCTCTGGAAACACCATATATTTT.

Many counts were recorded for this clonotype. This chain uses TRBV2 with TRBJ2-1; either TRBD1 or TRBD2 may supply D (7 bases each). CDR3 size: 16 residues. From germline, CDR1 is SNHLY and CDR2 FYNNEI. Trimming pared 1 base from V and 4 bases from J, leaving 14 bases between. In nucleotides, the CDR3 is TGTGCCAGCAGTGAAGTTCAGGGGGGGCTATACAATGAGCAGTTCTTC. Its protein product is CASSEVQGGLYNEQFF.

The chain combines TRBV7-9 with TRBJ2-3, with 9 bases identical to TRBD1. The V gene's germline CDR1 is SEHNR and CDR2 FQNEAQ (reference sequence). The CDR3 has 15 residues. V gave up 3 bases and J gave up 7 bases; unmatched junction bases: 8. CDR3 region: CASSLLQGAMNTQYF. In DNA form, the CDR3 reads TGTGCCAGCAGCTTGTTACAGGGGGCGATGAATACGCAGTATTTT.

The rearrangement uses TRBV6-2 or TRBV6-3 and TRBJ2-3; perhaps TRBD2 as D (5 bases). Trimming cost V 3 bases and J 6 bases, with 13 bases left between them. CDR1 and CDR2 (germline): MNHEY, SVGEGT. The CDR3 has 14 residues. CDR3 protein: CASSYSTIADTQYF. In DNA form, the CDR3 reads TGTGCCAGCAGTTATTCGACTATCGCGGATACGCAGTATTTT.

This clonotype was counted only a few times. The gene calls are TRBV20-1 and TRBJ2-3, with TRBD1 matching 7 bases. Germline CDR1 reads DFQATT; CDR2 reads SNEGSKA (reference sequence). J lost 6 bases, V lost 6 bases, and 12 bases had no gene match. This CDR3 has 14 residues. In DNA form, the CDR3 reads TGCAGTGCCACCGGACAGGCACTAACGGATACGCAGTATTTT. Its protein is CSATGQALTDTQYF.

This chain joins TRBV6-1 and TRBJ2-3; TRBD1 matches at 9 bases. The CDR3 runs 14 residues. CDR1 and CDR2 from the germline V gene are MNHNS and SASEGT. The junction had 10 bases not matched to a gene; V was cut back by 5 bases and J by 10 bases. The CDR3 reads CASSPDRGRSAQYF. The DNA for the CDR3 is TGTGCCAGCAGTCCGGACAGGGGAAGGTCTGCGCAGTATTTT.

This clonotype appeared a few times. The chain has TRBV2 and TRBJ1-6; D is uncertain. The CDR3 has 14 amino acids. Trimming shortened V by 3 bases and J by 8 bases, and 11 bases separated the two germline ends. Germline V gives CDR1 SNHLY, CDR2 FYNNEI. The CDR3 DNA reads as TGTGCCAGCAGTGAGGGATGGATACATTCACCCCTCCACTTT. This sequence encodes CASSEGWIHSPLHF.

This clonotype was observed a handful of times. The chain couples TRBV20-1 to TRBJ2-7; maybe TRBD2 (5 bases). This CDR3 contains 15 residues. CDR1 DFQATT and CDR2 SNEGSKA come from the germline V gene (reference sequence). The V end lost 0 bases, the J end lost 5 bases, and 17 bases lay between the germline ends. The CDR3 DNA reads as TGCAGTGCTAGAGATCCCCGGACTGCGTGGGACGAGCAGTACTTC. As protein: CSARDPRTAWDEQYF.

This clonotype occurred a few times. The chain is built from TRBV10-3 and TRBJ1-2; 7 bases match TRBD1. CDR1 is ENHRY, CDR2 SYGVKD, per germline. After removal of 2 bases from V and 3 bases from J, the junction contained 3 bases not matched to a gene. The CDR3 runs 14 residues. The CDR3 is CAISERQGYYGYTF. CDR3 coding DNA: TGTGCCATCAGTGAGAGACAGGGCTACTATGGCTACACCTTC.

The chain combines TRBV5-8 with TRBJ2-5, with D hard to call. The CDR3 covers 13 residues. Germline CDR1 and CDR2: SGHTS and YDEGEE. Trimming took off 6 bases at V and 2 bases at J, with 11 bases between the two ends. CDR3 coding DNA: TGTGCCAGCAACCGACACATACAAGAGACCCAGTACTTC. This codes for CASNRHIQETQYF.

V gene TRBV7-2 combines with J gene TRBJ2-1; D ambiguous. The germline gives CDR1 SGHTA, CDR2 FQGNSA. Trimming pared 5 bases from V and 8 bases from J, leaving 10 bases between. This CDR3 has 12 amino acids. Written as DNA, the CDR3 is TGTGCCAGCAGCGTTCGGACGGATGAGCAGTTCTTC. It encodes CASSVRTDEQFF.